This TCR beta chain was identified in a study of T cells in localized non-small cell lung cancer. TCRdb's copy holds only in-frame clones and misses some; the assay was immunoSEQ multiplex PCR. The repertoire holds 20,000 to 25,000 clones, about 90% seen once, with 9% to 15% in the top ten. Overall study findings and caveats: Maximal T cell clonality occurred in uninvolved adjacent lung, with tumor ranking below it. Only one tumor region was sequenced, so heterogeneity remains possible. Higher blood T cell density tracked longer overall survival. A median of around 57 clones ranked among the top 100 in tumor appeared in adjacent lung.

Comment on this clone: What it binds is unknown.

The specimen comprised PBMCs, sampled before any cancer treatment. The clonotype was recovered from a man aged 40 to 70 with stage II squamous cell lung carcinoma.

In DNA form, the CDR3 reads TGCAGCGCAGCGACAGGAGATGTTCAGTCGGCTTTCTTT. Translated, it gives CSAATGDVQSAFF. The rearrangement joins TRBV29-1 to TRBJ1-1; TRBD1 might be the D (6 bases). Germline V gene data show CDR1 as SQVTM and CDR2 as ANQGSEA. CDR3 length: 13 residues. V lost 7 bases and J lost 11, with 23 bases in between.